The present T cell receptor (beta chain) was sequenced within a study of OX40 agonist ivuxolimab in advanced cancers. Some background on the complete study: Ivuxolimab, which targeted the costimulatory receptor OX40 (CD134), was an agonistic, fully human IgG2 monoclonal antibody. Intravenous ivuxolimab was administered to patients every 2 weeks at six dose levels: 0.01, 0.1, 0.3, 1.5, 3 and 10 mg/kg. The monotherapy dose-escalation portion (N of about 47 patients) of the phase I ivuxolimab trial is reported in the paper. Prior anti-PD-1, anti-PD-L1 or anti-CTLA-4 therapy was permitted, and checkpoint inhibitors had been received by roughly 40% of dose-escalation patients. Partial responses occurred in three dose-escalation patients: two with cutaneous melanoma and one with hepatocellular carcinoma. The purpose of peripheral TCRbeta sequencing was to test whether ivuxolimab changed TCR sequence diversity and led to clonal T-cell expansion. In the dose-escalation cohort, around four fifths of patients were male, and the mean age was roughly 60 years with a range of about 20 to 90. Among the 50 to 55 dose-escalation patients, around 19 had hepatocellular carcinoma, 15 or so melanoma, 9 renal cell carcinoma and 9 head and neck cancer.

This clone was seen just once. Its antigen remains undetermined. Nothing much larger sits one base from this clone, and base qualities are not available. Overall study outcomes, separate from this receptor: Clonal expansion of both CD4+ and CD8+ blood T cells was observed from baseline to week 6 at doses 0.1 to 3.0 mg/kg. Low levels of normalized T-cell clonal expansion were also seen in some nonresponding patients. In the 0.1-3.0 mg/kg groups, partial responders were among the patients with the lowest normalized peripheral clonal expansion, particularly in CD8+ T cells. On average, CD8+ T cells showed more expanded clones than CD4+ T cells after ivuxolimab. The antigen specificity of the peripheral T cells that underwent clonal expansion was not determined.

The trial excluded patients who had a history of autoimmune disease or were on systemic immunosuppression. Peripheral blood for TCR sequencing was collected from all dose cohorts at baseline, on cycle 4 day 1, and on cycle 7 day 1. Samples came from an open-label, multicenter, first-in-human phase I dose-escalation trial of ivuxolimab. Adults with locally advanced or metastatic melanoma, renal cell, hepatocellular, or head and neck squamous cell carcinoma were enrolled in the trial. Before TCR sequencing, CD4+ T cells and CD8+ T cells were sorted from peripheral blood as separate populations. Based on the germline V gene (reference sequence), the CDR1 and CDR2 sequences are SEHNR and FQNEAQ. V is pruned by 3 bases and J by 4 bases, leaving 7 bases of the junction without a gene match. The CDR3, cysteine through phenylalanine, is 16 amino acids long. The sequence is cut down to CDR3 DNA, 48 bases in frame from base 1.

To sequence the TCRbeta CDR3 region, genomic DNA was isolated from the sorted cells. The immunoSEQ Assay was used to sequence the TCRbeta CDR3 regions. The table comes from immuneACCESS by way of TCRdb, which keeps in-frame sequences with V and J called. Part of the clones is missing from these tables; in studies checked, under half for an unresolved V gene and the rest for unknown reasons. This sample lists fewer than 18,000 clones; about three quarters were detected once. The ten most abundant clones make up just over 35% of the sample. The sequenced sample was CD4+ or CD8+ T cells sorted from blood, obtained in a trial of the OX40 agonist ivuxolimab. The receptor chain draws on TRBV7-9 and TRBJ2-2; 8 bases in between match TRBD2. This TCR came from an adult with an advanced solid tumor such as melanoma, head and neck, liver or kidney cancer. The nucleotide sequence reads TGTGCCAGCAGCTTCACAGCGGGAGATGGCACCGGGGAGCTGTTTTTT. This translates into CASSFTAGDGTGELFF.